This section outlines one T cell receptor beta chain sequence together with its context. The assay was immunoSEQ multiplex PCR, and TCRdb's table has in-frame clones only and misses some. Among a few hundred thousand clones, under 90% were seen once, and the ten largest hold almost 4.5%. This record belongs to a study of blood T cell repertoires in COVID-19. The source of this sequence is a man aged 50-60 years with acute or convalescent COVID-19. Sequenced material: peripheral blood.

The CDR3 protein is CASSLLISGGAGNEQFF. The CDR3 DNA reads TGTGCCAGCAGCTTACTAATTAGCGGGGGGGCTGGCAATGAGCAGTTCTTC. The chain is built from TRBV11-2 and TRBJ2-1, with TRBD2 matching 11 bases. The CDR3 is 17 amino acids. Germline V gives CDR1 SGHAT, CDR2 FQNNGV. The V segment lost 2 bases and the J segment 6 bases; nucleotides outside the gene matches: 9.